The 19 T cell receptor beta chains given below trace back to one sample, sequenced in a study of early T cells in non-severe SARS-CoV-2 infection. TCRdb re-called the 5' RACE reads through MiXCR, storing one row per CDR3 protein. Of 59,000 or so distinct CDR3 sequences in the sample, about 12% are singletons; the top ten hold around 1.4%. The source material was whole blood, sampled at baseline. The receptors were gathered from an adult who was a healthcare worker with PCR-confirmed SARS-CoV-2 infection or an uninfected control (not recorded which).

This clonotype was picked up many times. CDR3 sequence (DNA): TGTGCCAGTAGCTGGTTCAATCAGCCCCAGCATTTT. Translated: CASSWFNQPQHF. The rearrangement links TRBV19 to TRBJ1-5; no clear D gene. CDR3 size: 12 residues. The V gene's germline CDR1 is LNHDA and CDR2 SQIVND (reference sequence). V shed 6 bases and J shed 3 bases, with 6 bases lying between them.

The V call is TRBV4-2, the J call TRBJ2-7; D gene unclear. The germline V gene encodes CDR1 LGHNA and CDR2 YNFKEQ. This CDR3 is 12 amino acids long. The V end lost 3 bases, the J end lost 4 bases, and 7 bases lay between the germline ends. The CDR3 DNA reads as TGTGCCAGCAGCCAGGGTTCTTACGAGCAGTACTTC. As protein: CASSQGSYEQYF.

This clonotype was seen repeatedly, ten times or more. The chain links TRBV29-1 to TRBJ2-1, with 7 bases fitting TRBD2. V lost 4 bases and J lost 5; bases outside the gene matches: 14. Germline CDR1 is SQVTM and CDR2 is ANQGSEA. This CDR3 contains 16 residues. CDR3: CSVVPSGGRSNNEQFF. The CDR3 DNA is TGCAGCGTTGTTCCTAGCGGAGGAAGGAGTAACAATGAGCAGTTCTTC.

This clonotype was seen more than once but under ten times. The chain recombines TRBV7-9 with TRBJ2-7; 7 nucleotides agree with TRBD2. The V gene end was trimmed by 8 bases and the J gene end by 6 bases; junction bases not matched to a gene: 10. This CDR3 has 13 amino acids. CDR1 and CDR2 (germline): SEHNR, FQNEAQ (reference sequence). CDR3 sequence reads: CASAQGGAGEQYF. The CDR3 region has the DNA TGTGCCAGCGCCCAGGGAGGGGCGGGCGAGCAGTACTTC.

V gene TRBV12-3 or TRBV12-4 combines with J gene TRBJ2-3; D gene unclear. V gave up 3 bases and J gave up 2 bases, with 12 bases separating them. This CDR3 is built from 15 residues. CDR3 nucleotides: TGTGCCAGCAGTTTTGGCCGTAGTTACACAGATACGCAGTATTTT. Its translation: CASSFGRSYTDTQYF.

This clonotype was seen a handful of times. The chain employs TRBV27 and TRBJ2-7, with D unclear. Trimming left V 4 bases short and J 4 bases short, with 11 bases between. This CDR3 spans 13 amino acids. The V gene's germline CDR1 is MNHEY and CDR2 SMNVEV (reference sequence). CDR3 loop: CASSYYDGYEQYF. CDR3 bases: TGTGCCAGCAGTTACTACGACGGGTACGAGCAGTACTTC.

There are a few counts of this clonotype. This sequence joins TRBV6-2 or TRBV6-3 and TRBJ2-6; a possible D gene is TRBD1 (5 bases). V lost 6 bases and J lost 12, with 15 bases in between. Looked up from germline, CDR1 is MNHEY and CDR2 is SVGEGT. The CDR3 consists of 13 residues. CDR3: CASRARSQGVLTF. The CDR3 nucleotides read TGTGCCAGCAGGGCCCGATCCCAGGGCGTCCTGACTTTC.

CDR3 loop: CASSARLGLGGNYGYTF. The CDR3 DNA follows: TGTGCCAGCAGCGCCCGCCTAGGCCTAGGAGGCAACTATGGCTACACCTTC. The chain carries TRBV9 and TRBJ1-2; D is undetermined. The germline V and J ends were trimmed by 3 bases and 2 bases, with 20 bases remaining between them. Germline V lookup: CDR1 SGDLS, CDR2 YYNGEE. This CDR3 is built from 17 residues.

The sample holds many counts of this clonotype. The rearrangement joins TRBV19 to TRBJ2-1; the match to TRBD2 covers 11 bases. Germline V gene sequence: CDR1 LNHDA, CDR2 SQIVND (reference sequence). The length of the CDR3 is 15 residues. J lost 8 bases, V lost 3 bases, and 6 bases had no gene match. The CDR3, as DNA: TGTGCCAGTAGTATTAGCGGGGGGGCCTTCGATGAGCAGTTCTTC. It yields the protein CASSISGGAFDEQFF.

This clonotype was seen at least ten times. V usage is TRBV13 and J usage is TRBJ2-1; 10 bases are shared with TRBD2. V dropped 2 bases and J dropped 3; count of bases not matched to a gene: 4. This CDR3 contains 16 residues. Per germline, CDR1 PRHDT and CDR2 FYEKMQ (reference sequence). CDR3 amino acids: CASSLKVAGGYNEQFF. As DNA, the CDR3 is TGTGCCAGCAGCTTAAAGGTAGCGGGGGGCTACAATGAGCAGTTCTTC.

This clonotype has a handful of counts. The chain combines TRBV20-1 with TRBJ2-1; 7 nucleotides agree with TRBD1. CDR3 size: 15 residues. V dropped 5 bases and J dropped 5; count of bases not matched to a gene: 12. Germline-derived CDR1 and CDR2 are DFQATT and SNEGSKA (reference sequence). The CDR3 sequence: CSARHGAGGNNEQFF. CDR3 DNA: TGCAGTGCTCGACATGGGGCAGGGGGAAACAATGAGCAGTTCTTC.

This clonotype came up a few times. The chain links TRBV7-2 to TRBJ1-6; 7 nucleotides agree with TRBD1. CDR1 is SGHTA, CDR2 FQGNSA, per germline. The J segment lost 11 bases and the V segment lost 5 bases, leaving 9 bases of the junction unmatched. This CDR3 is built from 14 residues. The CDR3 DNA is TGTGCCAGCAGCACCACAGGGGTTGTGGCACCCCTCCACTTT. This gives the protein CASSTTGVVAPLHF.

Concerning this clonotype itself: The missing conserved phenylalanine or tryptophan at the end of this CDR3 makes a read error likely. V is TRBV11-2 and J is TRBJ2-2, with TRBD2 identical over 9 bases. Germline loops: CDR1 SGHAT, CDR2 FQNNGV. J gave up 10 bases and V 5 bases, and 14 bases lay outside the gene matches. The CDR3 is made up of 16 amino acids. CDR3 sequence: CASSQGLAPVDEELFL. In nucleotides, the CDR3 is TGTGCCAGCAGCCAGGGACTAGCCCCCGTCGACGAGGAGCTGTTTTTA.

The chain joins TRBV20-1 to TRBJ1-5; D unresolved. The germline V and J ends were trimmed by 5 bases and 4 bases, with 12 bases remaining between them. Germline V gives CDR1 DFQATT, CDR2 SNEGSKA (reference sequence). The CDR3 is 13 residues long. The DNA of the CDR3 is TGCAGTGCTCATAAGGCGGCTAATCAGCCCCAGCATTTT. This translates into CSAHKAANQPQHF.

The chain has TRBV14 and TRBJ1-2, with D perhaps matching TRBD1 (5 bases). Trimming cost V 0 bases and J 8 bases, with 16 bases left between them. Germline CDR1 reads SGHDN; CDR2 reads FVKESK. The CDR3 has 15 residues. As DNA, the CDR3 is TGTGCCAGCAGCCAAGAGGGAGCAGGGCGGAGCGGCTACACCTTC. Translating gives CASSQEGAGRSGYTF.

The CDR3 DNA reads as TGCAGCGTTGAAACTACTAGCGCCATCACAGATACGCAGTATTTT. Protein product: CSVETTSAITDTQYF. The V gene is TRBV29-1, the J gene TRBJ2-3; 7 bases are shared with TRBD2. The CDR3 runs to 15 residues. V trimming: 2 bases; J trimming: 2 bases; junction bases outside the gene matches: 7. Germline V CDR1 and CDR2: SQVTM, ANQGSEA.

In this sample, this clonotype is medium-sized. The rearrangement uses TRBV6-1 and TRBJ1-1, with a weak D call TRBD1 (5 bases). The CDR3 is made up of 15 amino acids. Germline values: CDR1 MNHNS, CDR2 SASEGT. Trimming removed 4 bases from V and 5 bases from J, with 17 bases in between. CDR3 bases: TGTGCCAGCAGTGTCAGTGTAAGGGGAGGTACTGAAGCTTTCTTT. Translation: CASSVSVRGGTEAFF.

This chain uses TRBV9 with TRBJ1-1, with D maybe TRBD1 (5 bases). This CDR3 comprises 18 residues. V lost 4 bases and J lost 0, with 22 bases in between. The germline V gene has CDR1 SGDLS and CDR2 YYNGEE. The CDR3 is CASSKNRDYRALNTEAFF. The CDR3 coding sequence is TGTGCCAGCAGCAAAAACCGGGACTATAGAGCCCTGAACACTGAAGCTTTCTTT.

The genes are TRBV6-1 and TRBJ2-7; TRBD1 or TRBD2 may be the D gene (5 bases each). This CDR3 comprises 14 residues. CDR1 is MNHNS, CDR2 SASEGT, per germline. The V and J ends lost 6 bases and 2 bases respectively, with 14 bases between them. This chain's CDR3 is CASRWGKQTYEQYF. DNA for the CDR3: TGTGCCAGCAGGTGGGGGAAACAGACCTACGAGCAGTACTTC.